A selection of T cell receptor beta chains follows, all from one sample in a study of blood T cell dynamics during melanoma immunotherapy. The data were produced by immunoSEQ multiplex PCR, yet TCRdb's version contains in-frame clones alone and is incomplete. The sample yields around 10,000 clones, around 87% seen once. This sample comprised blood, obtained from a patient treated with checkpoint blockade. The receptors originated from a human donor with melanoma. Each CDR3 is given with its conserved first and last residue. The D gene is left open where the match is weak. Only part of the rows carry a size: once, few, many, or a class if the clone is expanded.

v_gene	abundance	j_gene	d_gene	CDR3nt	CDR3aa
TRBV5-1	NA	TRBJ2-3	NA	TGCGCCAGCAGCCCCGGTCCCGTCGGGACTCGCACAGATACGCAGTATTTT	CASSPGPVGTRTDTQYF
TRBV5-1	NA	TRBJ2-5	TRBD2	TGCGCCAGCAGCTTGGGCCCGGGGGGGCAAGAGACCCAGTACTTC	CASSLGPGGQETQYF
TRBV5-1	few	TRBJ1-2	NA	TGCGCCAGCAGCCCAGGGGAGGAGTATGGCTACACCTTC	CASSPGEEYGYTF
TRBV6-6	NA	TRBJ1-2	TRBD1	TGTGCCAGCACCCTCGGGCAGGGGGCTTATGGCTACACCTTC	CASTLGQGAYGYTF
TRBV7-8	NA	TRBJ2-1	TRBD2	TGTGCCAGCAGCTCTGGACTAGCCCCCAATGAGCAGTTCTTC	CASSSGLAPNEQFF
TRBV6-1	few	TRBJ2-1	TRBD2	TGTGCCAGCAGTGAAGGTCCTAGCGGGGATTACAATGAGCAGTTCTTC	CASSEGPSGDYNEQFF
TRBV6-6	NA	TRBJ1-6	TRBD1	TGTGCCAGCAGCGGACAGGAGATCTATAATTCACCCCTCCACTTT	CASSGQEIYNSPLHF
TRBV4-3	NA	TRBJ1-5	NA	TGCGCCAGCAGCCAAGATAGTGGGATCGGTCAGCCCCAGCATTTT	CASSQDSGIGQPQHF
TRBV27	NA	TRBJ1-5	TRBD1	TGTGCCAGCAGGACAGGGAATCAGCCCCAGCATTTT	CASRTGNQPQHF
TRBV7-2	NA	TRBJ2-5	TRBD1	TGTGCCAGCAGCTACGGACAGGACGCACGGACCCAGTACTTC	CASSYGQDARTQYF
TRBV7-2	NA	TRBJ2-1	TRBD2	TGTGCCAGCAGCTTCCTCCGGACTAGCGGGGATGTGGATGAGCAGTTCTTC	CASSFLRTSGDVDEQFF
TRBV5-1	NA	TRBJ1-1	NA	TGCGCCAGCAGCTTGGAGGCGGACACTGAAGCTTTCTTT	CASSLEADTEAFF
TRBV19	NA	TRBJ2-2	TRBD1	TGTGCCAGTACCGTCCGACAGGGGGCCACCGGGGAGCTGTTTTTT	CASTVRQGATGELFF
TRBV5-1	NA	TRBJ2-5	NA	TGCGCCAGCAGCTTGGGACAGCCTAAAGAGACCCAGTACTTC	CASSLGQPKETQYF
TRBV2	once	TRBJ2-5	TRBD2	TGTGCCAGCAGAAGGGCTAGCGGGGGACAAGAGACCCAGTACTTC	CASRRASGGQETQYF
TRBV29-1	NA	TRBJ2-7	NA	TGCAGCGTTGGATCTCGTTACGAGCAGTACTTC	CSVGSRYEQYF
TRBV11-2	NA	TRBJ2-7	NA	TGTGCCAGCAGCTCCTCGGTAGACGAGCAGTACTTC	CASSSSVDEQYF
TRBV7-6	NA	TRBJ1-4	NA	TGTGCCAGCAGCCTCCCGTCGGCCGGCGGTGAAAAACTGTTTTTT	CASSLPSAGGEKLFF
TRBV4-1	NA	TRBJ2-5	TRBD1	TGCGCCAGCAGCCACGGACAGGGGGCGTTGGAGACCCAGTACTTC	CASSHGQGALETQYF
TRBV19	NA	TRBJ1-1	NA	TGTGCCAGTAGTATCGAGGGTATGGGCACTGAAGCTTTCTTT	CASSIEGMGTEAFF
TRBV5-1	NA	TRBJ2-5	NA	TGCGCCAGCAGCTTGGGGCGGGGTCAAGAGACCCAGTACTTC	CASSLGRGQETQYF
TRBV11-2	NA	TRBJ2-3	NA	TGTGCCAGCAGCCTGGGAGCCGCTAGCACAGATACGCAGTATTTT	CASSLGAASTDTQYF
TRBV5-1	NA	TRBJ2-5	NA	TGCGCCAGCAGCTTGGCAGGACAGTCCCAAGAGACCCAGTACTTC	CASSLAGQSQETQYF
TRBV6-1	NA	TRBJ1-4	NA	TGTGCCAGGGCAGGGGTGGCTAATGAAAAACTGTTTTTT	CARAGVANEKLFF
TRBV30	NA	TRBJ1-4	NA	TGTGCCTGGAACGGGAGGGGCCTAACTAATGAAAAACTGTTTTTT	CAWNGRGLTNEKLFF
TRBV19	NA	TRBJ2-1	TRBD2	TGTGCCAGTAGTATTAGCGGGGGGGCTTTGCGTTATGAGCAGTTCTTC	CASSISGGALRYEQFF
TRBV9	NA	TRBJ1-2	NA	TGTGCCAGCAGCGTCGGGACACCCGGTTATGGCTACACCTTC	CASSVGTPGYGYTF
TRBV10-3	NA	TRBJ2-5	TRBD2	TGTGCCATCAGTGAGGGCGGGGGACTGGAGACCCAGTACTTC	CAISEGGGLETQYF
TRBV6-6	NA	TRBJ1-6	NA	TGTGCCAGCAGGGGGGGGGAACAGGCCTATAATTCACCCCTCCACTTT	CASRGGEQAYNSPLHF
TRBV11-2	NA	TRBJ2-2	NA	TGTGCCAGCAGCTTATCCGGCACCGGGGAGCTGTTTTTT	CASSLSGTGELFF
TRBV2	NA	TRBJ1-1	NA	TGTGCCAGCAGTGAACCCCCAGCGATGAACACTGAAGCTTTCTTT	CASSEPPAMNTEAFF
TRBV5-4	few	TRBJ2-2	NA	TGTGCCAGCAGTGAGTACACCGGGGAGCTGTTTTTT	CASSEYTGELFF
TRBV5-6	NA	TRBJ1-1	NA	TGTGCCAGCAGCTTGGGGACCGCGAACACTGAAGCTTTCTTT	CASSLGTANTEAFF
TRBV5-1	NA	TRBJ2-7	TRBD1	TGCGCCAGCAGCTCTCAAAGTGTTGACAGGGTTACCTACGAGCAGTACTTC	CASSSQSVDRVTYEQYF
TRBV5-1	NA	TRBJ2-5	NA	TGCGCCAGCAGCTTGGGGAGGCGGGTTCCGACCTCTCAAGAGACCCAGTACTTC	CASSLGRRVPTSQETQYF
TRBV19	NA	TRBJ1-1	NA	TGTGCCAGTAGAGATTACACTCCCTCGAACACTGAAGCTTTCTTT	CASRDYTPSNTEAFF
TRBV30	NA	TRBJ1-4	NA	TGTGCCTGGAGTACCGGGGAGGGGCGTGAAAAACTGTTTTTT	CAWSTGEGREKLFF
TRBV7-2	NA	TRBJ1-4	NA	TGTGCCAGCAGCTTAGGCCGATCGGGGACTAATGAAAAACTGTTTTTT	CASSLGRSGTNEKLFF
TRBV6-1	NA	TRBJ2-5	NA	TGTGCCAGCAGAAGGAGGGGGAGTGAGACCCAGTACTTC	CASRRRGSETQYF
TRBV2	NA	TRBJ1-2	TRBD1	TGTGCCAGTACACAGGGGAGAAGCTATGGCTACACCTTC	CASTQGRSYGYTF
TRBV23-1	NA	TRBJ2-3	NA	TGCGCCAGCAGTCAAACGCTTCCCAGGGGAACAGATACGCAGTATTTT	CASSQTLPRGTDTQYF
TRBV19	NA	TRBJ1-2	NA	TGTGCCAGTAGGAAGGACGGCGCTAACTATGGCTACACCTTC	CASRKDGANYGYTF
TRBV6-6	NA	TRBJ2-5	TRBD1	TGTGCCAGCAGGGGGACAGGGGGTAACCAAGAGACCCAGTACTTC	CASRGTGGNQETQYF
TRBV5-5	NA	TRBJ2-2	TRBD2	TGTGCCAGCAGCGGACTAGCGGCCAACACCGGGGAGCTGTTTTTT	CASSGLAANTGELFF
TRBV6-1	NA	TRBJ2-5	TRBD2	TGTGCCAGCAGGAGGGGACTAGCTCAAGAGACCCAGTACTTC	CASRRGLAQETQYF
TRBV7-2	NA	TRBJ1-2	TRBD1	TGTGCCATACCGGACAGGGGAGGGGGCTACACCTTC	CAIPDRGGGYTF
TRBV6-5	NA	TRBJ1-5	NA	TGTGCCAGCAGTCCGACGTTTGGCGTGGCTCAGCCCCAGCATTTT	CASSPTFGVAQPQHF
TRBV18	NA	TRBJ1-3	NA	TGTGCCAGCTCACCACTCACAGCTGGAAACACCATATATTTT	CASSPLTAGNTIYF
TRBV12-2	NA	TRBJ1-2	NA	TGTGCAAGTCGCTTAACCGGTCGGGTATACTATGGCTACACCTTC	CASRLTGRVYYGYTF
TRBV4-3	NA	TRBJ2-5	TRBD2	TGCGCCAGCAGCACCCGGACTAGCGGGGCCTTACAAGAGACCCAGTACTTC	CASSTRTSGALQETQYF
TRBV4-1	NA	TRBJ1-2	NA	TGCGCCAGCAGCCAAGCGCCGGGGTCAAACTATGGCTACACCTTC	CASSQAPGSNYGYTF
TRBV4-3	NA	TRBJ1-1	NA	TGCGCCAGCAGCCAAGAAGGGACCAATATGAACACTGAAGCTTTCTTT	CASSQEGTNMNTEAFF
TRBV29-1	NA	TRBJ1-3	TRBD1	TGCAGCGGACAGGGTTCTGGAAACACCATATATTTT	CSGQGSGNTIYF
TRBV30	once	TRBJ1-6	NA	TGTGCCTGGAGTTCCGACAGCCACTCCTATAATTCACCCCTCCACTTT	CAWSSDSHSYNSPLHF
TRBV9	few	TRBJ1-6	NA	TGTGCCAGCAGCGAACAGGGTTATAATTCACCCCTCCACTTT	CASSEQGYNSPLHF
TRBV4-1	NA	TRBJ1-3	NA	TGCGCCAGCAGCCAAGATTTTCCAGTTCCTGGAAACACCATATATTTT	CASSQDFPVPGNTIYF
TRBV6-5	NA	TRBJ2-7	TRBD2	TGTGCCAGCAGCCTGGGGACTAGCGGGCACCAGGAGCAGTACTTC	CASSLGTSGHQEQYF
TRBV19	NA	TRBJ2-5	TRBD2	TGTGCCACCAGAGAGCGGGGGGCCCAGGAGACCCAGTACTTC	CATRERGAQETQYF